One sample yielded the 8 T cell receptor beta chains listed below, sequenced in a study of blood T cell repertoires in COVID-19. Some clones are missing from TCRdb's copy, which holds only in-frame ones; the method was immunoSEQ multiplex PCR. Found here are approximately 200,000 clones, about 90% of them singletons; the top ten hold over 2%. Specimen: peripheral blood. These receptors were collected from a woman between 50 and 59 years old with acute or convalescent COVID-19.

The gene calls are TRBV9 and TRBJ1-4; D remains unclear. The CDR3 length is 14 residues. V was cut by 2 bases and J by 0 bases, with 5 bases left in between. CDR1 and CDR2 from the germline V gene are SGDLS and YYNGEE. In DNA form, the CDR3 reads TGTGCCAGCAGCGTCCTCGCAACTAATGAAAAACTGTTTTTT. This encodes CASSVLATNEKLFF.

The chain couples TRBV4-1 to TRBJ1-2; D may be TRBD1 (5 bases). CDR1 and CDR2 from the germline V gene are MGHRA and YSYEKL. V gave up 0 bases and J gave up 8 bases, with 13 bases separating them. The CDR3 has 14 residues. The CDR3 coding sequence is TGCGCCAGCAGCCAAGACGGGGGTTATTCGGGCTACACCTTC. It encodes CASSQDGGYSGYTF.

The gene calls are TRBV11-2 and TRBJ2-3; TRBD2 matches at 9 bases. The CDR3 is made up of 17 amino acids. Germline CDR1 SGHAT, CDR2 FQNNGV. Trimming took 1 base from V and 5 from J; bases not matched to a gene: 10. In DNA, the CDR3 is TGTGCCAGCAGCTTAGGATTCGCGGGAGGGCCACGAGATACGCAGTATTTT. Its protein is CASSLGFAGGPRDTQYF.

The chain uses TRBV19 and TRBJ2-7; 9 bases agree with TRBD2. V trimming: 10 bases; J trimming: 1 base; junction bases outside the gene matches: 8. Germline loops: CDR1 LNHDA, CDR2 SQIVND (reference sequence). This CDR3 comprises 14 residues. CDR3 DNA: TGTGCCACTAAGACTAGCGGAAGTTCCTACGAGCAGTACTTC. Residues: CATKTSGSSYEQYF.

The genes are TRBV3-1 (or the pseudogene TRBV3-2) and TRBJ2-1; 11 bases are shared with TRBD2. This CDR3 is 18 amino acids long. Per germline, CDR1 LGHDT and CDR2 YNNKEL (reference sequence). V shed 2 bases, J shed 2 bases, and the junction held 8 bases outside the gene matches. CDR3 protein: CASSQNSPGLAAYNEQFF. The CDR3 DNA reads TGTGCCAGCAGCCAAAATTCCCCGGGACTAGCGGCCTACAATGAGCAGTTCTTC.

V gene TRBV12-3 or TRBV12-4 combines with J gene TRBJ1-1; 7 nucleotides align to TRBD1. This CDR3 is 12 amino acids long. V lost 4 bases to trimming and J lost 4 bases; unmatched junction nucleotides: 0. The CDR3 coding sequence is TGTGCCAGCAGTTCAGGGGGCACTGAAGCTTTCTTT. Its protein is CASSSGGTEAFF.

J is TRBJ1-2 and V is TRBV11-1; D ambiguous. Germline CDR1 and CDR2: SGHAT and FQDESV (reference sequence). This CDR3 spans 15 amino acids. V was pared by 3 bases and J by 0 bases, with 11 bases between. Here the CDR3 reads CASSLGYTTNYGYTF. As DNA, the CDR3 is TGTGCCAGCAGCTTGGGCTACACGACTAACTATGGCTACACCTTC.

The chain links TRBV6-5 to TRBJ1-4; no firm D call. CDR3 length: 13 residues. The germline V gene encodes CDR1 MNHEY and CDR2 SVGAGI. V lost 7 bases and J lost 3, with 9 bases in between. CDR3 DNA sequence: TGTGCCAGCATGACGAGGGCTAATGAAAAACTGTTTTTT. Translation gives CASMTRANEKLFF.